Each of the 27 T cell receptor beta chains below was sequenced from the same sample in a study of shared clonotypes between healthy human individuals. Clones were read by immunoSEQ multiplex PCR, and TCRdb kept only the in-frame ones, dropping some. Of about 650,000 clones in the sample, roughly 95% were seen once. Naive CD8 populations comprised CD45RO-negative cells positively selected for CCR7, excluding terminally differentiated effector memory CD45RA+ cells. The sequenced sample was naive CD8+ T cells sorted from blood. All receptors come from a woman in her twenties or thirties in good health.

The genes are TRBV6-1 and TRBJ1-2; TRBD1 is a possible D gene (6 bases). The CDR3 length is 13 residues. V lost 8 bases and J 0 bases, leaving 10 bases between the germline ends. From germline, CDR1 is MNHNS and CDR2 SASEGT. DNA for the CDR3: TGTGCCAGCGGGGGACATCCTAACTATGGCTACACCTTC. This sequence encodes CASGGHPNYGYTF.

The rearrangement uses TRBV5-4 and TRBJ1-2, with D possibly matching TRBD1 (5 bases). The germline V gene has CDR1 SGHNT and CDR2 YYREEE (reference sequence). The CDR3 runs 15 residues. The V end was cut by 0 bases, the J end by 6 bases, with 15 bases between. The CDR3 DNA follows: TGTGCCAGCAGCTTGGGGGGGGACCTATTAGATGGCTACACCTTC. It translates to CASSLGGDLLDGYTF.

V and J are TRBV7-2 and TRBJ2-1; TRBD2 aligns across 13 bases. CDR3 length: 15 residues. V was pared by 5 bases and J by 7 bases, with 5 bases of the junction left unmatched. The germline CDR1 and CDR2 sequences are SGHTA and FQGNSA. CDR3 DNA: TGTGCCAGCAGCCCCCTGGGACTAGCGGGAAATGAGCAGTTCTTC. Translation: CASSPLGLAGNEQFF.

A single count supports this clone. The DNA of the CDR3 is TGCGCCAGCAGACCCGACAGGGGGCGACGGAATCAGCCCCAGCATTTT. This codes for CASRPDRGRRNQPQHF. This rearrangement joins TRBV10-1 to TRBJ1-5, with 10 bases lining up with TRBD1. V lost 6 bases, J lost 4 bases, and 9 bases stayed unmatched. The CDR3 has 16 amino acids. Looked up from germline, CDR1 is WNHNN and CDR2 is SYGVQD (reference sequence).

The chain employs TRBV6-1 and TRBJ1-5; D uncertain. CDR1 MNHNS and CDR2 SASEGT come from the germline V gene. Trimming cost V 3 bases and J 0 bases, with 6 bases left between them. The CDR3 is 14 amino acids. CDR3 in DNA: TGTGCCAGCAGTGAGAGGAATAGCAATCAGCCCCAGCATTTT. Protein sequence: CASSERNSNQPQHF.

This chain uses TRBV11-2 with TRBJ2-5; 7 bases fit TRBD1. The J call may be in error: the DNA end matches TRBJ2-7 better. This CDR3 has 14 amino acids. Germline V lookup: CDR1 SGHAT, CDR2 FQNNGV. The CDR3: CASSLGTGYYEQYF. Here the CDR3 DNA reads TGTGCCAGCAGCTTAGGGACAGGCTACTACGAGCAGTACTTC.

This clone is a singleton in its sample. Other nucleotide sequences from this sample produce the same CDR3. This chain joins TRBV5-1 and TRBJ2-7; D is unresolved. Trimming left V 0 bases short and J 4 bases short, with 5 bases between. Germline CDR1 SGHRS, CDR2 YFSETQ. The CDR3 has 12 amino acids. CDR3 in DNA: TGCGCCAGCAGCTTGGTGGGGTACGAGCAGTACTTC. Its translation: CASSLVGYEQYF.

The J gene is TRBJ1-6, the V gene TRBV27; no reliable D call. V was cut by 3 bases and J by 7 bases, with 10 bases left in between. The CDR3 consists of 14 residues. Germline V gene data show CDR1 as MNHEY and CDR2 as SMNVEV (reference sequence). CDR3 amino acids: CASSLSGANSPLHF. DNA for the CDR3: TGTGCCAGCAGTTTGTCAGGAGCGAATTCACCCCTCCACTTT.

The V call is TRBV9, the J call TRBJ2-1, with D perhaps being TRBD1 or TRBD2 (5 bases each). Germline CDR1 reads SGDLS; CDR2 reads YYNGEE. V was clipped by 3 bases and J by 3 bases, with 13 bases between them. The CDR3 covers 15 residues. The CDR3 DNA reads TGTGCCAGCAGCGGCCCGGGACCACTCTACAATGAGCAGTTCTTC. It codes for CASSGPGPLYNEQFF.

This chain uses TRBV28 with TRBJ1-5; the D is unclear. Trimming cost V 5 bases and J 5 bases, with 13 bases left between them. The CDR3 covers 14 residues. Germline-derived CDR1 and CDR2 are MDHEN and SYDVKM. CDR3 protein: CASSTTRFHQPQHF. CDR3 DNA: TGTGCCAGCAGTACTACACGATTTCATCAGCCCCAGCATTTT.

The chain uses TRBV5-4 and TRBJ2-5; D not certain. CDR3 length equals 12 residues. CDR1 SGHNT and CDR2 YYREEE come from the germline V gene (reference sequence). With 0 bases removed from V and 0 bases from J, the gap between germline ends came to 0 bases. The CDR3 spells CASSLDQETQYF. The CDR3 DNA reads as TGTGCCAGCAGCTTGGACCAAGAGACCCAGTACTTC.

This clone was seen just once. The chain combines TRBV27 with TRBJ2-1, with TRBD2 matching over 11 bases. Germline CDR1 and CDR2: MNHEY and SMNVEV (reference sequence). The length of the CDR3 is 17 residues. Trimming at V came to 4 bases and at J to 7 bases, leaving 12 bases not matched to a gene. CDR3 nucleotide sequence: TGTGCCAGCAGTTCATTGGTCGTAGCGGGAGGGCCAAATGAGCAGTTCTTC. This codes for CASSSLVVAGGPNEQFF.

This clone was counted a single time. Here the CDR3 reads CASSLGGGGTHEQYF. CDR3 in DNA: TGTGCCAGCAGCTTAGGGGGAGGGGGAACGCACGAGCAGTACTTC. This chain uses TRBV13 with TRBJ2-7; weak D call: TRBD2 (7 bases). V lost 0 bases to trimming and J lost 5 bases, with 14 bases between them. Germline CDR1 and CDR2: PRHDT and FYEKMQ (reference sequence). The CDR3 runs 15 residues.

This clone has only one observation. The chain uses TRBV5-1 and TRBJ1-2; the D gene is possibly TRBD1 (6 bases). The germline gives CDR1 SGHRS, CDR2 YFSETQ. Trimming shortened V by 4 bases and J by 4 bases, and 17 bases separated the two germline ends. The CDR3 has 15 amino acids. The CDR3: CASSTDRTDPYGYTF. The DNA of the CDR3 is TGCGCCAGCAGCACCGACCGGACAGACCCCTATGGCTACACCTTC.

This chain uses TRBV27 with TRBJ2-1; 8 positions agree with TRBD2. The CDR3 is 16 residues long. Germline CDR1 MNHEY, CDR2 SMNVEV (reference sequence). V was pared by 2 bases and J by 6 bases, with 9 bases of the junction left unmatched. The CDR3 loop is CASSLRGLAGINEQFF. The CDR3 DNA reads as TGTGCCAGCAGTTTACGAGGGTTAGCGGGAATCAATGAGCAGTTCTTC.

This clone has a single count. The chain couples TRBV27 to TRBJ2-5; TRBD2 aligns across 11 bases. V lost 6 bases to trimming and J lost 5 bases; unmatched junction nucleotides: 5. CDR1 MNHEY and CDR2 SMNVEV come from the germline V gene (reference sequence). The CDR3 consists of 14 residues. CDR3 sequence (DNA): TGTGCCAGCAGCGGGACTAGCGGTGGGGAGACCCAGTACTTC. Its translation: CASSGTSGGETQYF.

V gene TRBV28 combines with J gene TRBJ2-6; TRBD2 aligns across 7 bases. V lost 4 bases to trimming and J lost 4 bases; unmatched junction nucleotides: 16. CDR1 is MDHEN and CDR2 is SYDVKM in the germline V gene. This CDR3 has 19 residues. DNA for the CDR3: TGTGCCAGCAGTTCACCCCCCGGGACTACGGAAGCCGGGGCCAACGTCCTGACTTTC. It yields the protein CASSSPPGTTEAGANVLTF.

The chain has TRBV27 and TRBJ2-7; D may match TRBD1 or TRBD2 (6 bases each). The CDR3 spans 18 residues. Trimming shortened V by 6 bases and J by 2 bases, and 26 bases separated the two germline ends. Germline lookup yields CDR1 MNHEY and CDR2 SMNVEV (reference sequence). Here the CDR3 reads CASSPGASDIPRAYEQYF. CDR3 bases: TGTGCCAGCAGCCCAGGGGCTAGCGATATCCCCCGGGCCTACGAGCAGTACTTC.

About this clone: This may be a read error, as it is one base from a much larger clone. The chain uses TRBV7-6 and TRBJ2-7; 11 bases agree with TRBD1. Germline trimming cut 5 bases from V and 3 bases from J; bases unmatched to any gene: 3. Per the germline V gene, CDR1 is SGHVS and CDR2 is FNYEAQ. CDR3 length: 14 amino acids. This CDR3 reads CASSPGTGGYEQYF. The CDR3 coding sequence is TGTGCCAGCAGCCCCGGGACAGGGGGCTACGAGCAGTACTTC. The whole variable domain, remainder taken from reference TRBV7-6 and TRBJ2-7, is GAGVSQSPRYKVTKRGQDVALRCDPISGHVSLYWYRQALGQGPEFLTYFNYEAQQDKSGLPNDRFSAERPEGSISTLTIQRTEQRDSAMYRCASSPGTGGYEQYFGPGTRLTVT.

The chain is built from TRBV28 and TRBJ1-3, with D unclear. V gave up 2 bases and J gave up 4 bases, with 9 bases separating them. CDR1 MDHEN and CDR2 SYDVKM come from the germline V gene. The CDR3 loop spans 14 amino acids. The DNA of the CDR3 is TGTGCCAGCAGTTTAGGTGGAGTCGGAAACACCATATATTTT. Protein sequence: CASSLGGVGNTIYF. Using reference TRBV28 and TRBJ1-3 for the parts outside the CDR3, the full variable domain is DVKVTQSSRYLVKRTGEKVFLECVQDMDHENMFWYRQDPGLGLRLIYFSYDVKMKEKGDIPEGYSVSREKKERFSLILESASTNQTSMYLCASSLGGVGNTIYFGEGSWLTVV.

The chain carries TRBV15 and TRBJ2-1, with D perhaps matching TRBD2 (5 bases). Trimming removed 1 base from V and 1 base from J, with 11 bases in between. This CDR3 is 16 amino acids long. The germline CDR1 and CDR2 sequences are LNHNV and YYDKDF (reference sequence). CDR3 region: CATSRGGFGSYNEQFF. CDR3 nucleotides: TGTGCCACCAGCAGAGGAGGGTTCGGGTCCTACAATGAGCAGTTCTTC.

The CDR3 region has the DNA TGTGCCAGCAGTCAACCCCGGGACAGCACCTACGAGCAGTACTTC. This encodes CASSQPRDSTYEQYF. V gene TRBV25-1 combines with J gene TRBJ2-7, with 7 bases identical to TRBD1. Losses at the gene ends were 5 bases for V and 2 bases for J; bases not matched to a gene: 9. Germline values: CDR1 MGHDK, CDR2 SYGVNS. The CDR3 is 15 amino acids.

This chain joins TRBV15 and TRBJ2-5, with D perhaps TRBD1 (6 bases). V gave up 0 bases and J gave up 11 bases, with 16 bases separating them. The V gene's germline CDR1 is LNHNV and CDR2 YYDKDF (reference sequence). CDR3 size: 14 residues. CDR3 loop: CATSRDAGEWEQYF. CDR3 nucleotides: TGTGCCACCAGCAGAGATGCAGGGGAATGGGAGCAGTACTTC.

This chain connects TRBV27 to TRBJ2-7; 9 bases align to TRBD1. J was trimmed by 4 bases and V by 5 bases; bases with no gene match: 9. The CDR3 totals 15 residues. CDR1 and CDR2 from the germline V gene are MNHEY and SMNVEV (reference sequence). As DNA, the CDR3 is TGTGCCAGCAGTCTGGTGGACAGGGGATTTTACGAGCAGTACTTC. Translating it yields CASSLVDRGFYEQYF.

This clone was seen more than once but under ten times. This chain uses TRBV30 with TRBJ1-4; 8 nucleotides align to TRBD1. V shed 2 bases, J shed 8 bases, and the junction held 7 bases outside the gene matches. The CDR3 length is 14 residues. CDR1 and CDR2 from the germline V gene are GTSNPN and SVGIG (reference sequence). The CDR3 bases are TGTGCCTGGAGTCAAGGACAGGGCCGGGAAAAACTGTTTTTT. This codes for CAWSQGQGREKLFF.

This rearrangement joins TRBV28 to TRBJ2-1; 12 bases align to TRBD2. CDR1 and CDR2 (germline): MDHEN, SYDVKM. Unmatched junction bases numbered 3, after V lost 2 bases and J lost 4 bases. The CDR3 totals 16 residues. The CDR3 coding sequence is TGTGCCAGCAGTTTACGACTAGCGGGAGTGTACAATGAGCAGTTCTTC. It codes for CASSLRLAGVYNEQFF.

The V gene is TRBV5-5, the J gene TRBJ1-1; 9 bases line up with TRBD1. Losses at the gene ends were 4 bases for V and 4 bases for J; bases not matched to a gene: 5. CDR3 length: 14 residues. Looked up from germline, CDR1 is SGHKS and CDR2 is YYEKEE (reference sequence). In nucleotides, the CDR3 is TGTGCCAGCAGCGGACAGGGGCCGGTCACTGAAGCTTTCTTT. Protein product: CASSGQGPVTEAFF.